The 5 T cell receptor beta chains in this list originate from one sample, sequenced in a study of T cell repertoires in cytomegalovirus infection. Their specific antigens are unknown. TCRdb independently ran MiXCR on the reads; one entry per CDR3 protein. This sample yields roughly 120,000 distinct CDR3 sequences, of which roughly a third are seen a single time; roughly three fifths belongs to the top ten. Specimen: CD8+ T cells from cultured PBMCs, collected from culture after CMV antigen stimulation. The origin of the receptors is a human donor in good health (CMV status not recorded). Some clones in this sample may be carry-over from other donors' samples.

This clonotype was seen a handful of times. The rearrangement links TRBV7-2 to TRBJ1-4; D is ambiguous. Germline V lookup: CDR1 SGHTA, CDR2 FQGNSA. Trimming took off 5 bases at V and 15 bases at J, with 19 bases between the two ends. The CDR3 totals 13 residues. Here the CDR3 reads CASSLLEFGLLFF. CDR3 bases: TGTGCCAGCAGCCTCCTCGAATTTGGCCTATTGTTTTTT.

V and J are TRBV7-2 and TRBJ2-2; possible D gene TRBD1, 5 bases. The CDR3 is 16 amino acids. Deletions cut 1 base from V and 4 bases from J, with 13 bases between. Germline assignment: CDR1 SGHTA and CDR2 FQGNSA. CDR3 nucleotide sequence: TGTGCCAGCAGCTTAGAATTGCCAGGGTTCACCGGGGAGCTGTTTTTT. Translation: CASSLELPGFTGELFF.

This chain connects TRBV7-9 to TRBJ2-7; D ambiguous. V was clipped by 4 bases and J by 2 bases, with 18 bases between them. Germline-derived CDR1 and CDR2 are SEHNR and FQNEAQ (reference sequence). The CDR3 extends over 16 amino acids. The CDR3 sequence: CASSSGRALSAYEQYF. CDR3 nucleotides: TGTGCCAGCAGCTCCGGACGGGCCCTAAGTGCCTACGAGCAGTACTTC.

V is TRBV19 and J is TRBJ1-1; perhaps TRBD1 as D (6 bases). With 0 bases removed from V and 3 bases from J, the gap between germline ends came to 14 bases. Germline CDR1 is LNHDA and CDR2 is SQIVND (reference sequence). The CDR3 consists of 16 residues. CDR3 DNA sequence: TGTGCCAGTAGTATAGATGAAGATGCAGGGGACACTGAAGCTTTCTTT. This encodes CASSIDEDAGDTEAFF. The full variable domain, with the rest looked up from reference TRBV19 and TRBJ1-1, is DGGITQSPKYLFRKEGQNVTLSCEQNLNHDAMYWYRQDPGQGLRLIYYSQIVNDFQKGDIAEGYSVSREKKESFPLTVTSAQKNPTAFYLCASSIDEDAGDTEAFFGQGTRLTVV.

This sequence joins TRBV7-9 and TRBJ2-1, with 9 bases aligning to TRBD1. The germline V gene has CDR1 SEHNR and CDR2 FQNEAQ (reference sequence). V lost 4 bases to trimming and J lost 3 bases; unmatched junction nucleotides: 7. CDR3 length: 16 amino acids. CDR3 DNA sequence: TGTGCCAGCAGCTCAGCAGGGACAGGGAACTACAATGAGCAGTTCTTC. Protein sequence: CASSSAGTGNYNEQFF.